The rows below give T cell receptor beta chains drawn from one sample of a study of OX40 agonist ivuxolimab in advanced cancers. Assay: immunoSEQ multiplex PCR; the TCRdb copy retains only in-frame clones and omits some. The sample has around 20,000 clones; just under 75% are singletons. The sequencing used CD4+ or CD8+ T cells sorted from blood, collected in a trial of the OX40 agonist ivuxolimab. The receptors originated from an adult with an advanced solid tumor such as melanoma, head and neck, liver or kidney cancer. Each CDR3 is given with its conserved first and last residue.

v_call	j_call	cdr3_aa
TRBV30	TRBJ1-5	CAWSDGVNQPQHF
TRBV7-9	TRBJ1-1	CASSPEREFMNTEAFF
TRBV5-1	TRBJ2-3	CASSTPGALEADTQYF
TRBV2	TRBJ2-1	CASKPGSIGNEQFF
TRBV7-2	TRBJ2-7	CASSTGLLDEQYF
TRBV28	TRBJ1-2	CASIYSGTGYYGYTF
TRBV4-3	TRBJ1-2	CASSPAEANYGYTF
TRBV10-2	TRBJ1-2	CASSGYPTGDYGYTF
TRBV21-1	TRBJ1-5	CASSPPTGSEPQHF
TRBV4-3	TRBJ1-2	CASSQDHRDSNNYGYTF
TRBV28	TRBJ1-5	CASRGETDSNQPQHF
TRBV6-1	TRBJ2-7	CASSPWTGPYEQYF
TRBV9	TRBJ1-1	CASSAGQGRTEAFF
TRBV5-6	TRBJ1-5	CASSLGGIFGEQPQHF
TRBV7-6	TRBJ2-4	CASSFLRELLLAKNIQYF
TRBV21-1	TRBJ2-5	CASSRSETQYF
TRBV28	TRBJ2-2	CASSDSATGTGTGELFF
TRBV5-5	TRBJ2-7	CASSPKSGTRLYEQYF
TRBV4-3	TRBJ1-2	CASSQALRYGYTF
TRBV12-5	TRBJ1-5	CASGGGGTEANQPQHF
TRBV2	TRBJ1-1	CASREGRGTEAFF
TRBV7-2	TRBJ2-5	CASLRGTSLSETQYF
TRBV9	TRBJ1-5	CASSASTGNNQPQHF
TRBV28	TRBJ2-1	CASSLGTSGGEQFF
TRBV6-1	TRBJ2-7	CASSGDAHYEQYF
TRBV7-9	TRBJ2-1	CASSLEAGGPFEQFF
TRBV4-1	TRBJ2-5	CASSPGQYQETQYF
TRBV7-9	TRBJ2-7	CASSLSIWDAYEQYF
TRBV4-2	TRBJ2-3	CASSDFGSTDTQYF
TRBV6-6	TRBJ1-1	CASSYLGENTEAFF
TRBV28	TRBJ1-5	CASSPELGINQPQHF
TRBV9	TRBJ2-3	CASSPPRDPATDTQYF
TRBV30	TRBJ2-7	CAWSSSSYEQYF
TRBV7-9	TRBJ1-4	CASSSGKDGLTNEKLFF
TRBV4-2	TRBJ2-6	CASNPGGANVLTF
TRBV4-1	TRBJ2-7	CASSQWTSGSYEQYF
TRBV6-1	TRBJ2-1	CASSVWGQGDGNEQFF
TRBV9	TRBJ2-2	CASSAGQLTGELFF
TRBV4-1	TRBJ1-2	CASSHSGTGSVYGYTF
TRBV6-5	TRBJ2-7	CASSYSSGLIYEQYF
TRBV27	TRBJ2-1	CASQTGGSYNEQFF
TRBV9	TRBJ2-1	CASSVGSLGEQFF
TRBV7-2	TRBJ2-7	CASSLWAVSSYEQYF